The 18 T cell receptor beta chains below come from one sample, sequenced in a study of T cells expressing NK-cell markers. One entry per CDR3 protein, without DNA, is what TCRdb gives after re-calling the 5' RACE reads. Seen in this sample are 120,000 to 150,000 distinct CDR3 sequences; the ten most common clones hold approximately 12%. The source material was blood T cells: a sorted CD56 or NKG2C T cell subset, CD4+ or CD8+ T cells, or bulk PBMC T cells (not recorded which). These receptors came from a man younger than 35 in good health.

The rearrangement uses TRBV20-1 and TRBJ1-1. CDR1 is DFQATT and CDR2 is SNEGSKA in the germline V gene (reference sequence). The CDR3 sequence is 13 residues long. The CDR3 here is CSALPTANTEAFF.

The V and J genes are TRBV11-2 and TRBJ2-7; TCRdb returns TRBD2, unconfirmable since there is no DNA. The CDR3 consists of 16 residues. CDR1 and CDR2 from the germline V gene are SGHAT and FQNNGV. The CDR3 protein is CASSLLGTSNPYEQYF. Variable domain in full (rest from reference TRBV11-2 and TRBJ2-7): EAGVAQSPRYKIIEKRQSVAFWCNPISGHATLYWYQQILGQGPKLLIQFQNNGVVDDSQLPKDRFSAERLKGVDSTLKIQPAKLEDSAVYLCASSLLGTSNPYEQYFGPGTRLTVT.

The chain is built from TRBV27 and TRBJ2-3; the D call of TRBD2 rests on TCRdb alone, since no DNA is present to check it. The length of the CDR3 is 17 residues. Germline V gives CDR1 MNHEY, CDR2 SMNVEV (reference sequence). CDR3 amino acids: CASSSLGLAHNTDTQYF.

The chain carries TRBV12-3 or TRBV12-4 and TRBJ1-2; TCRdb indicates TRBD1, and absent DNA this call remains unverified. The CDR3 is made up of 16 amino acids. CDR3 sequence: CASSLGTTGGHYGYTF.

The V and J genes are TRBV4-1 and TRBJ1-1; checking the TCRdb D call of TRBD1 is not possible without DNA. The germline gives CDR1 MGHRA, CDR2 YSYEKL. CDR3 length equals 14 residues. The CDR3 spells CASSQDGGGTEAFF.

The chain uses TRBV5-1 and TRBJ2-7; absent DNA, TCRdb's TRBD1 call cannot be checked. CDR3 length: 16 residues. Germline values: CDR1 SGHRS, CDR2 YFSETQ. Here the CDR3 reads CASSLEGGQVPYEQYF.

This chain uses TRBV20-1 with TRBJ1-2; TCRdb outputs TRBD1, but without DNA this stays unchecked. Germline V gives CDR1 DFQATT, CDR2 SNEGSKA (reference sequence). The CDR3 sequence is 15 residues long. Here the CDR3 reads CSARPNRETYYGYTF.

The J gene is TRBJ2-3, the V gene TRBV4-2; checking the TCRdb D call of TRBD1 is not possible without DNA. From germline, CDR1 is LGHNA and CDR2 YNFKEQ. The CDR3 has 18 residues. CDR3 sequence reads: CASSPGQDRGSSTDTQYF.

The CDR3 sequence is CASSYSPGNDEQYF. This sequence joins TRBV6-2 or TRBV6-3 and TRBJ2-7; TCRdb's assignment of TRBD1 cannot be checked, as there is no DNA. This CDR3 contains 14 residues. Germline CDR1 and CDR2: MNHEY and SVGEGT.

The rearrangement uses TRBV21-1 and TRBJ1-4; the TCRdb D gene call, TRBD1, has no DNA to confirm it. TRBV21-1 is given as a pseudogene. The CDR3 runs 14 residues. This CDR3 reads CASSKCDRGRAPLF.

CDR3 amino acids: CASSPLDQVDQFF. The V and J genes are TRBV7-8 and TRBJ2-1; lacking DNA, the TRBD1 call made by TCRdb goes unchecked. This CDR3 is built from 13 residues. Per the germline V gene, CDR1 is SGHVS and CDR2 is FQNEAQ.

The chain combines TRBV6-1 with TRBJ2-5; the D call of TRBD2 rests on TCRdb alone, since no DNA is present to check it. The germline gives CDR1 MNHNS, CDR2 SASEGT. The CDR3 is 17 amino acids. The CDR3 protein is CASSGGELGPVRETQYF.

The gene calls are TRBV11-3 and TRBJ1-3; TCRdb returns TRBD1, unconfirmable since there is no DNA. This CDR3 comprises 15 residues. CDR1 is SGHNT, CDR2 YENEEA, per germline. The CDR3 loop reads CASSLTGAVGNTIYF.

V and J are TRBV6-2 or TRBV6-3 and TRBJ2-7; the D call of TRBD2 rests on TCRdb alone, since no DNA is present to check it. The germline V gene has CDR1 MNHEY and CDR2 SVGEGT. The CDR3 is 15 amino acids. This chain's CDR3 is CASRVAGRTYYEQYF.

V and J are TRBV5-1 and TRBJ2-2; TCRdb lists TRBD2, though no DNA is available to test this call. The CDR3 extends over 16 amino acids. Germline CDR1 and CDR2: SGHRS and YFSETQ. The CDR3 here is CASSYLSGMNTGELFF.

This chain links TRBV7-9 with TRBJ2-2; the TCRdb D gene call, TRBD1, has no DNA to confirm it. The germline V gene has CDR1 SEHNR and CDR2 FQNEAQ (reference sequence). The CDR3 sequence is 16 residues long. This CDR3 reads CASTEPGMGNTGELFF.

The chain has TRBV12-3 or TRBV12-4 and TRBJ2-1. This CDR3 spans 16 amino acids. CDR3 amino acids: CASSLVAGGPYNEQFF.

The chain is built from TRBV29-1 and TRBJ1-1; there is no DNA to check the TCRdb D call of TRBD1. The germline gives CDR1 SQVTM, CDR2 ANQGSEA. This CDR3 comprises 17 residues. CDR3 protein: CSVEWTTWTGMNTEAFF.